This T cell receptor beta chain was recorded in a study of PD-1 blockade in classical Hodgkin lymphoma. Notes on the study in general: Individuals who commenced nivolumab within less than 1 year of ASCT were excluded. Newly diagnosed patients were said to have less baseline TCR diversity than healthy donors did.

CDR1 is GTSNPN, CDR2 SVGIG, per germline (reference sequence). This CDR3 spans 13 amino acids. J lost 11 bases, V lost 2 bases, and 11 bases had no gene match. Details on this clone: The antigen is unknown.

As for time point: cycle 4 day 1 (C4D1), after six to seven weeks of nivolumab. In every patient, relapse followed autologous stem cell transplantation, while exposure to brentuximab vedotin differed. This table comes from immunoSEQ multiplex PCR, and its TCRdb copy is limited to in-frame clones, with some not included. Among 35,000 to 50,000 clones listed, around 64% were seen once. This rearrangement joins TRBV30 to TRBJ2-5, with 7 bases matching TRBD1. The sequence derives from a human donor with classical Hodgkin lymphoma. Sequenced here: peripheral blood mononuclear cells (PBMCs), sampled before the fourth cycle of nivolumab. The CDR3 DNA is TGTGCCTGGAGTCAGCGGACAGGTGATGAGCAGTACTTC. Residues: CAWSQRTGDEQYF. The full variable domain, its missing parts supplied by reference TRBV30 and TRBJ2-5, is SQTIHQWPATLVQPVGSPLSLECTVEGTSNPNLYWYRQAAGRGLQLLFYSVGIGQISSEVPQNLSASRPQDRQFILSSKKLLLSDSGFYLCAWSQRTGDEQYFGPGTRLLVL.